A selection of T cell receptor beta chains follows, all from one sample in a study of identifying expanded T cells in peripheral blood. Using immunoSEQ multiplex PCR, the repertoire was profiled, and TCRdb retains in-frame clones only, with some absent. The data show nearly 60,000 clones, with approximately 90% seen just once and around 3.5% held by the top ten. The sample comprised blood. These receptors originate from a person aged 18 to 75 in good health. Each CDR3 is given with its conserved first and last residue. D genes are given only for firm matches. Not all rows give a size; the values are once, few, many and, for expanded clones, a class.

size: -; J: TRBJ1-2; D: -; V: TRBV7-9; DNA: TGTGCCAGCAGCTTACCATGGGGGGACTATGGCTACACCTTC; CDR3: CASSLPWGDYGYTF
size: -; J: TRBJ1-3; D: -; V: TRBV4-2; DNA: TGTGCCAGCAGCCAAGAGGACCTCTCTGGAAACACCATATATTTT; CDR3: CASSQEDLSGNTIYF
size: -; J: TRBJ2-2; D: -; V: TRBV9; DNA: TGTGCCAGCAGCGGGCCCGGGACGATGAACACCGGGGAGCTGTTTTTT; CDR3: CASSGPGTMNTGELFF
size: -; J: TRBJ2-3; D: -; V: TRBV7-2; DNA: TGTGCCAGCAGCTTACGGGATACGCAGTATTTT; CDR3: CASSLRDTQYF
size: -; J: TRBJ1-2; D: -; V: TRBV19; DNA: TGTGCCAGTAGTATCGGACAGCCCCAAGGAGGCTACACCTTC; CDR3: CASSIGQPQGGYTF
size: few; J: TRBJ1-2; D: -; V: TRBV4-3; DNA: TGCGCCAGCAGCCAAAATATGGGGGAAAACTATGGCTACACCTTC; CDR3: CASSQNMGENYGYTF
size: -; J: TRBJ1-5; D: -; V: TRBV6-5; DNA: TGTGCCAGCAGTCGGCGAAGGCAAGGTCAGCCCCAGCATTTT; CDR3: CASSRRRQGQPQHF
size: -; J: TRBJ2-5; D: TRBD2; V: TRBV18; DNA: TGTGCCAGCTCACCCCTGGGACTAAAAGAGACCCAGTACTTC; CDR3: CASSPLGLKETQYF
size: -; J: TRBJ2-2; D: -; V: TRBV6-5; DNA: TGTGCCAGCAGCACACACAGGGCCGGGGAGCTGTTTTTT; CDR3: CASSTHRAGELFF
size: -; J: TRBJ2-1; D: -; V: TRBV6-5; DNA: TGTGCCAGCAGCTCCTCGTGGGGTGATGAGCAGTTCTTC; CDR3: CASSSSWGDEQFF
size: -; J: TRBJ2-5; D: -; V: TRBV15; DNA: TGTGCCACCAGCAGAGATCGGGGGAGGGAGACCCAGTACTTC; CDR3: CATSRDRGRETQYF
size: -; J: TRBJ2-7; D: TRBD1; V: TRBV6-5; DNA: TGTGCCAGCAGTTCATCCGGGACAGGGATCAACGAGCAGTACTTC; CDR3: CASSSSGTGINEQYF
size: -; J: TRBJ2-7; D: TRBD1; V: TRBV28; DNA: TGTGCCAGCAGTTCCTCAGGGGGCGAAAGGTACGAGCAGTACTTC; CDR3: CASSSSGGERYEQYF
size: -; J: TRBJ1-4; D: -; V: TRBV21-1; DNA: TGTGCCAGCGATGGGACAGATGAAAAACTGTTTTTT; CDR3: CASDGTDEKLFF
size: -; J: TRBJ2-7; D: -; V: TRBV7-2; DNA: TGTGCCAGCAGCACCCAGGGCGACAAGTCCTACGAGCAGTACTTC; CDR3: CASSTQGDKSYEQYF
size: -; J: TRBJ1-5; D: TRBD1; V: TRBV25-1; DNA: TGTGCCAGCAGTGGGGGGCGTGGTCAGGGGGATCAGCCCCAGCATTTT; CDR3: CASSGGRGQGDQPQHF
size: -; J: TRBJ2-7; D: -; V: TRBV4-1; DNA: TGCGCCAGCAGCCAATTCGCAGAGTCCTACGAGCAGTACTTC; CDR3: CASSQFAESYEQYF
size: -; J: TRBJ2-7; D: -; V: TRBV5-4; DNA: TGTGCCAGCAGCCGGGACTCCTACGAGCAGTACTTC; CDR3: CASSRDSYEQYF
size: -; J: TRBJ1-5; D: -; V: TRBV19; DNA: TGTGCCAGTAGTAACAACAGGGTGGCGTTCAATCAGCCCCAGCATTTT; CDR3: CASSNNRVAFNQPQHF
size: -; J: TRBJ1-4; D: -; V: TRBV4-3; DNA: TGCGCCAGCAGCCAAGATCGAACAGGGAGTGAAAAACTGTTTTTT; CDR3: CASSQDRTGSEKLFF
size: -; J: TRBJ2-5; D: -; V: TRBV27; DNA: TGTGCCAGCAGTGGCTTTGGGCCCCAAGAGACCCAGTACTTC; CDR3: CASSGFGPQETQYF
size: -; J: TRBJ2-3; D: TRBD2; V: TRBV6-5; DNA: TGTGCCAGCAGTTCCGTAGCGGGAGCCACAGATACGCAGTATTTT; CDR3: CASSSVAGATDTQYF
size: -; J: TRBJ2-3; D: -; V: TRBV30; DNA: TGTGCCTGCTCACCACCAGGGAGGACTAGCACAGATACGCAGTATTTT; CDR3: CACSPPGRTSTDTQYF
size: once; J: TRBJ2-1; D: TRBD1; V: TRBV29-1; DNA: TGCAGCGCGACAGGGACCTACGACAATGAGCAGTTCTTC; CDR3: CSATGTYDNEQFF
size: -; J: TRBJ2-3; D: TRBD1; V: TRBV4-2; DNA: TGTGCCAGCAGCCAAGGGGACAGGGGGTCCCACGCAGATACGCAGTATTTT; CDR3: CASSQGDRGSHADTQYF
size: -; J: TRBJ2-1; D: TRBD1; V: TRBV19; DNA: TGTGCTGCAGGGGGCTACAATGAGCAGTTCTTC; CDR3: CAAGGYNEQFF
size: -; J: TRBJ2-2; D: -; V: TRBV7-2; DNA: TGTGCCAGCAGCTTAGTGGGACCCCGAAACACCGGGGAGCTGTTTTTT; CDR3: CASSLVGPRNTGELFF
size: few; J: TRBJ2-5; D: TRBD2; V: TRBV6-5; DNA: TGTGCCAGCAGAAGCGGGGGAGCGGAGACCCAGTACTTC; CDR3: CASRSGGAETQYF
size: -; J: TRBJ1-1; D: -; V: TRBV5-5; DNA: TGTGCCAGCAGCTTCCCGGGGAACACTGAAGCTTTCTTT; CDR3: CASSFPGNTEAFF
size: -; J: TRBJ2-1; D: -; V: TRBV27; DNA: TGTGCCAGCAGTTTAACGACGGCGGTGGGATCCCGGCAGTTCTTC; CDR3: CASSLTTAVGSRQFF
size: -; J: TRBJ1-2; D: TRBD1; V: TRBV9; DNA: TGTGCCAGCAGCGTAGAGGGACAGGGGAAAAGCTACACCTTC; CDR3: CASSVEGQGKSYTF
size: -; J: TRBJ2-3; D: -; V: TRBV6-1; DNA: TGTGCCAGCAGTCGGTCAGGGCCCACAGATACGCAGTATTTT; CDR3: CASSRSGPTDTQYF
size: -; J: TRBJ2-2; D: TRBD2; V: TRBV11-2; DNA: TGTGCCAGCAGCGTGATAATAGCGGGAGGGGTTGGGACCGGGGAGCTGTTTTTT; CDR3: CASSVIIAGGVGTGELFF
size: -; J: TRBJ2-7; D: TRBD1; V: TRBV7-9; DNA: TGTGCCAGCAGCTCCGGGACAGGGGCCTACGAGCAGTACTTC; CDR3: CASSSGTGAYEQYF
size: -; J: TRBJ1-2; D: -; V: TRBV7-8; DNA: TGTGCCAGCAGCTTAGAAACGACGTGGGGTGGCTACACCTTC; CDR3: CASSLETTWGGYTF
size: -; J: TRBJ2-7; D: TRBD2; V: TRBV6-1; DNA: TGTGCCAGCAGTGGATTTTCCAGCGGGAGGGTCTACGAGCAGTACTTC; CDR3: CASSGFSSGRVYEQYF